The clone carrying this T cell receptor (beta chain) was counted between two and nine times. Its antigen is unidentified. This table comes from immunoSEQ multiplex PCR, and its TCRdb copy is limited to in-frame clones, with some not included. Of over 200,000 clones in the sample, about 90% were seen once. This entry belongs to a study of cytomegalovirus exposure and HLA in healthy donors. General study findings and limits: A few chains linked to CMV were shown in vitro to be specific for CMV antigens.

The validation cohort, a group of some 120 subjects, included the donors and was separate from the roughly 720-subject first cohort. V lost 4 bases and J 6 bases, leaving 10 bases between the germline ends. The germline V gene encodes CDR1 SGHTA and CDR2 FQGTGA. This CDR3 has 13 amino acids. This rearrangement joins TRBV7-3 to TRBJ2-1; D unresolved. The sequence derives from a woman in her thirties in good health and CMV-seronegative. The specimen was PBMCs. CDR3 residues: CASSSPPGNEQFF. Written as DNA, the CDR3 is TGTGCCAGCAGCTCGCCCCCTGGCAATGAGCAGTTCTTC.